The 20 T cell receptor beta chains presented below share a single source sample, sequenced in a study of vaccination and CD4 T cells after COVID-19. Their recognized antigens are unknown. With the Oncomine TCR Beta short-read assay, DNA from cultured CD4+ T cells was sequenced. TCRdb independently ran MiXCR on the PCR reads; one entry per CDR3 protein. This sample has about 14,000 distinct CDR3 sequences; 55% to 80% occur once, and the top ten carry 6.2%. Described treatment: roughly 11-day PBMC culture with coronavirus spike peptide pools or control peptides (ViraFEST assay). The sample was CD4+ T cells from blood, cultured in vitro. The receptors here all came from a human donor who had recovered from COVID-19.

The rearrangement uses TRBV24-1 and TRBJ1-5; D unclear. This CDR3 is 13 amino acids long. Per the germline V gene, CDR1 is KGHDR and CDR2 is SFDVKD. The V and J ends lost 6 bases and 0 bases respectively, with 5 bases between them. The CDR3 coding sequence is TGTGCCACCAGTCCCAATAGCAATCAGCCCCAGCATTTT. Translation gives CATSPNSNQPQHF.

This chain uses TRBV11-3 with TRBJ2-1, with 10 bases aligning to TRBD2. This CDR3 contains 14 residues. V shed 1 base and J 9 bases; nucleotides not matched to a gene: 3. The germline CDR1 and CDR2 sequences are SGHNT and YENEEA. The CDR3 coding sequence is TGTGCCAGCAGCTTAGGGACTAGCGGTTCTGAGCAGTTCTTC. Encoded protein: CASSLGTSGSEQFF. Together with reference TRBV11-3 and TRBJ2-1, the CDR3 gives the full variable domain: EAGVVQSPRYKIIEKKQPVAFWCNPISGHNTLYWYLQNLGQGPELLIRYENEEAVDDSQLPKDRFSAERLKGVDSTLKIQPAELGDSAVYLCASSLGTSGSEQFFGPGTRLTVL.

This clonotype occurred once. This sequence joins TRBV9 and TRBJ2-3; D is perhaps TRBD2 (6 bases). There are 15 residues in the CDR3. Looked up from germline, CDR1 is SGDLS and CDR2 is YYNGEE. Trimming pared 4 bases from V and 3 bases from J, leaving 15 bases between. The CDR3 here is CASSSTREQTDTQYF. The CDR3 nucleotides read TGTGCCAGCAGCTCAACACGGGAGCAGACAGATACGCAGTATTTT.

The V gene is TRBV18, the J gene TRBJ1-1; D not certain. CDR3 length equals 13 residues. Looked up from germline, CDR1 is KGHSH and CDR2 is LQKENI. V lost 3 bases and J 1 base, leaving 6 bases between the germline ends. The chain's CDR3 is CASSPGENTEAFF. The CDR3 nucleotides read TGTGCCAGCTCACCGGGAGAGAACACTGAAGCTTTCTTT.

Written as DNA, the CDR3 is TGTGCCAGCAGCTTTGAGGAGATGTCCAACACTGAAGCTTTCTTT. The encoded protein is CASSFEEMSNTEAFF. The chain links TRBV7-9 to TRBJ1-1; D not certain. Looked up from germline, CDR1 is SEHNR and CDR2 is FQNEAQ (reference sequence). The V end lost 3 bases, the J end lost 2 bases, and 13 bases lay between the germline ends. The CDR3 is 15 amino acids.

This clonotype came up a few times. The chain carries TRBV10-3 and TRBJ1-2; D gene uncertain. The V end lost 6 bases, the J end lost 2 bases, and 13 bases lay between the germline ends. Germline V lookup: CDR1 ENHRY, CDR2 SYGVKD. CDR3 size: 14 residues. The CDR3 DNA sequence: TGTGCCATCAGGTCGGGCAGCCTGAACTATGGCTACACCTTC. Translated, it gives CAIRSGSLNYGYTF.

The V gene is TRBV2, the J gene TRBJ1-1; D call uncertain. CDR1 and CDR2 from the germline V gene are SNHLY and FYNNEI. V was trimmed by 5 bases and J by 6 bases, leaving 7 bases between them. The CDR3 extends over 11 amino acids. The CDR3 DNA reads TGTGCCAGCAGTACTATCGCTGAAGCTTTCTTT. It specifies CASSTIAEAFF.

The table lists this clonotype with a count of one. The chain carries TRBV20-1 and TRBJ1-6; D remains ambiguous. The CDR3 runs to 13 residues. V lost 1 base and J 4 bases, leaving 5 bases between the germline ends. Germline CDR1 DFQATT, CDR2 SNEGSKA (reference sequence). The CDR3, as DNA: TGCAGTGCTAGAGGACGTTATAATTCACCCCTCCACTTT. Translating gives CSARGRYNSPLHF.

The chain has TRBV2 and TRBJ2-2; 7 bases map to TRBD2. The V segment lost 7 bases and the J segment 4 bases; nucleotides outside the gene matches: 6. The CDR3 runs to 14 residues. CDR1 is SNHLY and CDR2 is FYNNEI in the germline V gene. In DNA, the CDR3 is TGTGCCAGCACGTGGGAGGGAAGCACCGGGGAGCTGTTTTTT. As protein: CASTWEGSTGELFF.

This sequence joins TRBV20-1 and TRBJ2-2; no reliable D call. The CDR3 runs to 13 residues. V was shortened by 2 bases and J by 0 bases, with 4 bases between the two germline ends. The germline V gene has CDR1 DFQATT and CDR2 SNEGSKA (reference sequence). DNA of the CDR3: TGCAGTGCTAGATCGCCGAACACCGGGGAGCTGTTTTTT. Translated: CSARSPNTGELFF.

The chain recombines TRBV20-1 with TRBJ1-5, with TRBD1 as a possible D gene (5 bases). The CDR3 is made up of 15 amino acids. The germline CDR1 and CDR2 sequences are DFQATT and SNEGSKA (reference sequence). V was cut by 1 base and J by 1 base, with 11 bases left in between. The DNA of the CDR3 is TGCAGTGCTAGAGTGGGGGTCTTCAGCAATCAGCCCCAGCATTTT. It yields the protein CSARVGVFSNQPQHF.

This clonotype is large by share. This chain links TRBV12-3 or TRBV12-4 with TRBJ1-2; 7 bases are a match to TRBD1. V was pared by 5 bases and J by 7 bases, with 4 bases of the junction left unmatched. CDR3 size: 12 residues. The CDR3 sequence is CASSDRDRGYTF. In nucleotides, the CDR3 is TGTGCCAGCAGTGACAGGGATCGTGGCTACACCTTC.

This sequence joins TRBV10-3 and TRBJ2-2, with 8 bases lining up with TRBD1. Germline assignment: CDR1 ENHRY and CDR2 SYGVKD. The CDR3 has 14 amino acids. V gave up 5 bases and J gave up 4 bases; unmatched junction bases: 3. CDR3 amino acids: CAISMDRATGELFF. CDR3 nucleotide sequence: TGTGCCATCAGTATGGACAGGGCCACCGGGGAGCTGTTTTTT.

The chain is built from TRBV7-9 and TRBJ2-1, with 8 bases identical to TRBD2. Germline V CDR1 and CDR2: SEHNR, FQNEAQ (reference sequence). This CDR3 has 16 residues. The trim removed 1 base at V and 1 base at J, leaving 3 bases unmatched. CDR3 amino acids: CASSLGGGRSYNEQFF. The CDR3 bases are TGTGCCAGCAGCTTAGGTGGCGGGAGGTCCTACAATGAGCAGTTCTTC. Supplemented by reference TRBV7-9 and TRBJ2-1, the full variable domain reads DTGVSQNPRHKITKRGQNVTFRCDPISEHNRLYWYRQTLGQGPEFLTYFQNEAQLEKSRLLSDRFSAERPKGSFSTLEIQRTEQGDSAMYLCASSLGGGRSYNEQFFGPGTRLTVL.

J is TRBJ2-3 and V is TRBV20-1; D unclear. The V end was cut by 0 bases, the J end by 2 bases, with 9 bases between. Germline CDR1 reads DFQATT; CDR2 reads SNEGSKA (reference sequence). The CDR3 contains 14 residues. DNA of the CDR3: TGCAGTGCTAGAGAAACCGGAAACACAGATACGCAGTATTTT. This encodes CSARETGNTDTQYF.

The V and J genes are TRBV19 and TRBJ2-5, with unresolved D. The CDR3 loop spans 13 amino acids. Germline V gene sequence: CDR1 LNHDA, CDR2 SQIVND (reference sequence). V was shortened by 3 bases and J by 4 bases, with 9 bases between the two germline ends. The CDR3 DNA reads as TGTGCCAGTAGTATTTCTGGTTTAGAGACCCAGTACTTC. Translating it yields CASSISGLETQYF.

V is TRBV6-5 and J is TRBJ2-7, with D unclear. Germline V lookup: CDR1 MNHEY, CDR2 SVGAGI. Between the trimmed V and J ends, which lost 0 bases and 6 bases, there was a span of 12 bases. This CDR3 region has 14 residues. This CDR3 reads CASSYSRYSLEQYF. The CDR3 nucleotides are TGTGCCAGCAGTTACTCGAGGTACAGTCTCGAGCAGTACTTC.

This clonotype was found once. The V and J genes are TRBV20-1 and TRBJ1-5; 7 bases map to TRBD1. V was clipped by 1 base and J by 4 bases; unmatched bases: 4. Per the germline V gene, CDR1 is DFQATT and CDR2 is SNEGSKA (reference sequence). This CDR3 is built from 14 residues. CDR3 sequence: CSARVGTANQPQHF. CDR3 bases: TGCAGTGCTAGAGTCGGGACAGCTAATCAGCCCCAGCATTTT.

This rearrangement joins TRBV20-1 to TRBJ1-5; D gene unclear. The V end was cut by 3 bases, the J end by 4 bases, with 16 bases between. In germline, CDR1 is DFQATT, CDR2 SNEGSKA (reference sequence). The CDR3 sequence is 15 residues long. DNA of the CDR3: TGCAGTGCTAGCATAGTAGGGCGGATAAATCAGCCCCAGCATTTT. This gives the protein CSASIVGRINQPQHF.

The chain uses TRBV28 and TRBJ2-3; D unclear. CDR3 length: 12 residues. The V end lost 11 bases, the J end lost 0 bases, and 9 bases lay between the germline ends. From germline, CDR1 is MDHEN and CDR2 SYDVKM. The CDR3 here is CAGGRSTDTQYF. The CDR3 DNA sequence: TGTGCCGGTGGGCGGAGCACAGATACGCAGTATTTT.